Below, 25 T cell receptor beta chains from the same sample are listed, as sequenced in a study of cytomegalovirus exposure and HLA in healthy donors. The PCR had 60 Vbeta and 13 Jbeta primers. Some clones are missing from TCRdb's copy, which holds only in-frame ones; the method was immunoSEQ multiplex PCR. The sample includes 180,000 or so clones, over 60% seen only once; the top ten take roughly 0.82%. The source material was PBMCs. The source of these receptors is a female donor in good health and CMV-seronegative.

In this sample, this clone turned up a few times. V is TRBV10-3 and J is TRBJ1-2; tentatively, D is TRBD1 (6 bases). Germline loops: CDR1 ENHRY, CDR2 SYGVKD. V dropped 5 bases and J dropped 8 bases, with 15 bases sitting between them. The CDR3 spans 13 residues. In DNA form, the CDR3 reads TGTGCCATCAGTCAGGACAGAAGGTACGGCTACACCTTC. It encodes CAISQDRRYGYTF.

This clone has more than one count but fewer than ten. The chain recombines TRBV7-9 with TRBJ2-5; 9 nucleotides agree with TRBD1. The CDR3 length is 16 residues. After removal of 5 bases from V and 2 bases from J, the junction contained 9 bases not matched to a gene. The germline V gene has CDR1 SEHNR and CDR2 FQNEAQ (reference sequence). The CDR3 loop is CASSRSEQGAQETQYF. CDR3 sequence (DNA): TGTGCCAGCAGCCGGTCAGAACAGGGGGCACAAGAGACCCAGTACTTC.

The chain uses TRBV28 and TRBJ2-3; TRBD2 agrees at 10 bases. This CDR3 has 17 residues. CDR1 and CDR2 (germline): MDHEN, SYDVKM. The junction had 13 bases not matched to a gene; V was cut back by 6 bases and J by 4 bases. In DNA form, the CDR3 reads TGTGCCAGCAGATCCCCTAGCGGGAGTTCATCGTCAGATACGCAGTATTTT. Translation gives CASRSPSGSSSSDTQYF.

This rearrangement joins TRBV28 to TRBJ1-5; 8 bases match TRBD1. Looked up from germline, CDR1 is MDHEN and CDR2 is SYDVKM. The CDR3 covers 16 residues. Germline trimming cut 5 bases from V and 6 bases from J; bases unmatched to any gene: 12. This CDR3 reads CASSQHSGQGSQPQHF. CDR3 nucleotides: TGTGCCAGCAGTCAACATTCCGGACAGGGAAGTCAGCCCCAGCATTTT.

V is TRBV28 and J is TRBJ2-7; D gene unclear. CDR3 length equals 15 residues. The germline V gene has CDR1 MDHEN and CDR2 SYDVKM. V was pared by 4 bases and J by 2 bases, with 15 bases between. The CDR3: CASSSTLFVAYEQYF. The CDR3 DNA follows: TGTGCCAGCAGTTCTACTCTATTCGTAGCCTACGAGCAGTACTTC. Together with reference TRBV28 and TRBJ2-7, the CDR3 gives the full variable domain: DVKVTQSSRYLVKRTGEKVFLECVQDMDHENMFWYRQDPGLGLRLIYFSYDVKMKEKGDIPEGYSVSREKKERFSLILESASTNQTSMYLCASSSTLFVAYEQYFGPGTRLTVT.

The rearrangement uses TRBV7-9 and TRBJ1-2; D is uncertain. The CDR3 totals 12 residues. With 5 bases removed from V and 8 bases from J, the gap between germline ends came to 12 bases. From germline, CDR1 is SEHNR and CDR2 FQNEAQ (reference sequence). In DNA, the CDR3 is TGTGCCAGCAGCCCGTCCATGGGCGGCTACACCTTC. Its protein product is CASSPSMGGYTF. Complete variable domain (other parts from reference TRBV7-9 and TRBJ1-2): DTGVSQNPRHKITKRGQNVTFRCDPISEHNRLYWYRQTLGQGPEFLTYFQNEAQLEKSRLLSDRFSAERPKGSFSTLEIQRTEQGDSAMYLCASSPSMGGYTFGSGTRLTVV.

The genes are TRBV4-3 and TRBJ2-3; 16 bases align to TRBD2. The CDR3 spans 19 residues. Germline V gene lookup returns CDR1 LGHNA and CDR2 YSLEER. V shed 3 bases, J shed 4 bases, and the junction held 10 bases outside the gene matches. This CDR3 is CASSQGLAGGLGMADTQYF. Written as DNA, the CDR3 is TGCGCCAGCAGCCAGGGACTAGCGGGGGGGCTGGGGATGGCAGATACGCAGTATTTT.

V gene TRBV9 combines with J gene TRBJ2-5; a possible D gene is TRBD2 (6 bases). The V gene lost 3 bases and the J gene lost 9 bases, with 21 bases spanning the gap. The germline V gene encodes CDR1 SGDLS and CDR2 YYNGEE. The CDR3 has 15 amino acids. The CDR3: CASSGWKGGGEAQYF. CDR3 nucleotide sequence: TGTGCCAGCAGCGGCTGGAAGGGAGGAGGCGAGGCCCAGTACTTC.

The rearrangement links TRBV28 to TRBJ1-5; D not certain. V was pared by 7 bases and J by 0 bases, with 10 bases between. This CDR3 comprises 14 residues. Germline values: CDR1 MDHEN, CDR2 SYDVKM. Here the CDR3 reads CASKEGYSNQPQHF. The CDR3 nucleotides read TGTGCCAGCAAAGAGGGCTATAGCAATCAGCCCCAGCATTTT.

This clone was counted between two and nine times. The chain employs TRBV11-2 and TRBJ2-3, with TRBD1 identical over 8 bases. The CDR3 has 17 amino acids. V lost 8 bases to trimming and J lost 5 bases; unmatched junction nucleotides: 18. Germline CDR1 and CDR2: SGHAT and FQNNGV. The CDR3 DNA follows: TGTGCCAGCCACTCTCTCGGGAACAGGGGGTATGGAGATACGCAGTATTTT. It translates to CASHSLGNRGYGDTQYF.

The V gene is TRBV27, the J gene TRBJ2-7; possibly TRBD1 for D (5 bases). The germline gives CDR1 MNHEY, CDR2 SMNVEV (reference sequence). The CDR3 covers 14 residues. Trimming left V 9 bases short and J 3 bases short, with 18 bases between. In DNA form, the CDR3 reads TGTGCCAGTCGTTACGGCAGGGCGGTCTACGAGCAGTACTTC. Translating gives CASRYGRAVYEQYF.

V and J are TRBV11-2 and TRBJ2-7; 8 nucleotides line up with TRBD2. The germline CDR1 and CDR2 sequences are SGHAT and FQNNGV. The CDR3 length is 17 residues. Trimming took 0 bases from V and 2 from J; bases not matched to a gene: 9. DNA for the CDR3: TGTGCCAGCAGCTTAGACGGGAGGGCATGGGGGGCCTACGAGCAGTACTTC. Its protein is CASSLDGRAWGAYEQYF.

This clone was counted a single time. V and J are TRBV7-8 and TRBJ1-5; 10 nucleotides line up with TRBD1. Germline CDR1 is SGHVS and CDR2 is FQNEAQ. V shed 5 bases, J shed 3 bases, and the junction held 7 bases outside the gene matches. CDR3 size: 16 residues. The DNA of the CDR3 is TGTGCCAGCAGCAAGCGGGACAGGGGTACCAATCAGCCCCAGCATTTT. It translates to CASSKRDRGTNQPQHF.

The chain recombines TRBV4-3 with TRBJ2-7; tentatively, D is TRBD1 (5 bases). CDR1 and CDR2 from the germline V gene are LGHNA and YSLEER. The CDR3 spans 15 residues. V dropped 3 bases and J dropped 4 bases, with 16 bases sitting between them. CDR3 amino acids: CASSHKGPRVYEQYF. CDR3 sequence (DNA): TGCGCCAGCAGCCACAAAGGACCCAGGGTTTACGAGCAGTACTTC.

This chain links TRBV25-1 with TRBJ1-1, with unresolved D. Germline lookup yields CDR1 MGHDK and CDR2 SYGVNS. The CDR3 has 13 residues. Trimming left V 7 bases short and J 1 base short, with 10 bases between. The CDR3 is CASKTWRNTEAFF. The DNA for the CDR3 is TGTGCCAGCAAGACTTGGAGGAACACTGAAGCTTTCTTT.

This rearrangement joins TRBV7-3 to TRBJ1-1, with TRBD1 identical over 7 bases. Germline V gives CDR1 SGHTA, CDR2 FQGTGA. J gave up 3 bases and V 5 bases, and 3 bases lay outside the gene matches. The CDR3 spans 13 residues. The CDR3 sequence is CASSHTGDTEAFF. The CDR3 nucleotides read TGTGCCAGCAGCCATACAGGGGACACTGAAGCTTTCTTT.

This clone was found once. The rearrangement links TRBV2 to TRBJ1-1, with 8 nucleotides matching TRBD1. The V and J ends lost 7 bases and 0 bases, in that order; junction bases with no gene match: 4. From germline, CDR1 is SNHLY and CDR2 FYNNEI. CDR3 length: 14 amino acids. The CDR3 is CASKWGQVNTEAFF. The DNA of the CDR3 is TGTGCCAGCAAGTGGGGACAGGTGAACACTGAAGCTTTCTTT.

V is TRBV2 and J is TRBJ2-1, with 10 bases aligning to TRBD2. The CDR3 runs 13 residues. Germline lookup yields CDR1 SNHLY and CDR2 FYNNEI. The V gene end was trimmed by 2 bases and the J gene end by 9 bases; junction bases not matched to a gene: 1. The DNA for the CDR3 is TGTGCCAGCAGTGAATGGACTAGCGGTGAGCAGTTCTTC. This encodes CASSEWTSGEQFF.

The V and J genes are TRBV7-9 and TRBJ1-3; possible D gene TRBD1, 5 bases. The ends were cut back, 6 bases at V and 0 bases at J, with 12 bases in the middle. CDR3 size: 15 residues. Germline CDR1 is SEHNR and CDR2 is FQNEAQ (reference sequence). CDR3 sequence: CASSAGGNSGNTIYF. For the CDR3, the DNA is TGTGCCAGCAGTGCCGGGGGTAACTCTGGAAACACCATATATTTT.

This chain uses TRBV5-1 with TRBJ2-3, with TRBD1 identical over 12 bases. This CDR3 has 14 residues. Germline V gene sequence: CDR1 SGHRS, CDR2 YFSETQ. V shed 5 bases and J 10 bases; nucleotides not matched to a gene: 8. DNA of the CDR3: TGCGCCAGCAGTATGGGACAGGGGGCTGAGGCGCAGTATTTT. Protein product: CASSMGQGAEAQYF. Using reference TRBV5-1 and TRBJ2-3 for the parts outside the CDR3, the full variable domain is KAGVTQTPRYLIKTRGQQVTLSCSPISGHRSVSWYQQTPGQGLQFLFEYFSETQRNKGNFPGRFSGRQFSNSRSEMNVSTLELGDSALYLCASSMGQGAEAQYFGPGTRLTVL.

As DNA, the CDR3 is TGCGCCAGCAGCCAAAACCCGGGCTCTGGGGCCAACGTCCTGACTTTC. Translation gives CASSQNPGSGANVLTF. V is TRBV4-3 and J is TRBJ2-6; the D is unclear. Between the trimmed V and J ends, which lost 2 bases and 0 bases, there was a span of 8 bases. Germline lookup yields CDR1 LGHNA and CDR2 YSLEER. The CDR3 is 16 residues long.

The chain is built from TRBV9 and TRBJ2-5; weak D call: TRBD1 (5 bases). The CDR3 has 13 amino acids. The germline V gene encodes CDR1 SGDLS and CDR2 YYNGEE. Deletions cut 3 bases from V and 5 bases from J, with 11 bases between. CDR3 DNA sequence: TGTGCCAGCAGCGGGGGCTATAGGGAGACCCAGTACTTC. It yields the protein CASSGGYRETQYF.

The chain is built from TRBV6-6 and TRBJ2-7, with 9 bases that match TRBD1. V shed 6 bases, J shed 7 bases, and the junction held 13 bases outside the gene matches. CDR1 MNHNY and CDR2 SVGAGI come from the germline V gene (reference sequence). CDR3 length equals 15 residues. The CDR3: CASSPSQGATEEQYF. In DNA, the CDR3 is TGTGCCAGCAGCCCATCACAGGGGGCGACAGAGGAGCAGTACTTC.

The chain recombines TRBV10-3 with TRBJ2-3; 7 nucleotides match TRBD2. CDR1 ENHRY and CDR2 SYGVKD come from the germline V gene. After removal of 6 bases from V and 2 bases from J, the junction contained 11 bases not matched to a gene. The CDR3 runs to 16 residues. The CDR3 loop reads CAIRGTRGGYTDTQYF. DNA for the CDR3: TGTGCCATCAGGGGAACTCGCGGGGGATACACAGATACGCAGTATTTT.

The chain has TRBV5-6 and TRBJ1-2; tentative D call: TRBD1 (5 bases). Trimming shortened V by 4 bases and J by 12 bases, and 19 bases separated the two germline ends. The CDR3 has 13 residues. The germline CDR1 and CDR2 sequences are SGHDT and YYEEEE. This CDR3 reads CASSPLDGGSNTF. The CDR3 DNA sequence: TGTGCCAGCAGCCCGCTTGACGGGGGGAGTAACACCTTC.